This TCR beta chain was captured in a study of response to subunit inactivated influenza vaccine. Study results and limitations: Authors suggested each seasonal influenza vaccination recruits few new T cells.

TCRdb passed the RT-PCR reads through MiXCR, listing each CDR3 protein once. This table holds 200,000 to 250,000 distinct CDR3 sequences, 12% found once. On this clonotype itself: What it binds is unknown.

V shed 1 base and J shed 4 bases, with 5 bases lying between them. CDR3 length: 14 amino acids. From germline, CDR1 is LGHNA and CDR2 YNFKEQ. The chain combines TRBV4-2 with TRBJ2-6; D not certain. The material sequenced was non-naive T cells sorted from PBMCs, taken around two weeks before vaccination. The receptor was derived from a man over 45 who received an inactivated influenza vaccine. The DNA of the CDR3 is TGTGCCAGCAGCCAAGCCCTGGGGGCCAACGTCCTGACTTTC. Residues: CASSQALGANVLTF.